The entry below gives a single T cell receptor (beta chain) sequence along with its context. The sample comes from a study of T cell responses to AZD1222 COVID-19 vaccine. The table came from immunoSEQ multiplex PCR; TCRdb's copy has only in-frame clones and leaves some out. The sample records 200,000 to 300,000 clones, 85% to 95% being singletons. CDR1 and CDR2 from the germline V gene are SNHLY and FYNNEI. CDR3 length equals 17 residues. V lost 3 bases, J lost 4 bases, and 13 bases stayed unmatched. The chain employs TRBV2 and TRBJ1-2; 8 bases align to TRBD1. The TCR originated in an adult in good health. The sequenced sample was peripheral blood, obtained on day 0 of AZD1222 vaccination. CDR3 sequence reads: CASSDRPGTGGFYGYTF. The CDR3 bases are TGTGCCAGCAGTGACCGCCCCGGGACAGGAGGCTTCTATGGCTACACCTTC.